This T cell receptor (beta chain) is from a study of blood T cell repertoires in COVID-19. Study background: The United States, Italy and Spain supplied acute and convalescent COVID-19 samples.

Germline trimming cut 5 bases from V and 1 base from J; bases unmatched to any gene: 7. Germline V gives CDR1 LNHDA, CDR2 SQIVND (reference sequence). This CDR3 comprises 16 residues. Produced via immunoSEQ multiplex PCR; TCRdb's table is partial and in-frame only. The profile shows about 42,000 clones, over 80% of them singletons. The source material was peripheral blood. The clonotype comes from a middle-aged man with active COVID-19. The V and J genes are TRBV19 and TRBJ2-1, with 8 bases that match TRBD2. CDR3 nucleotide sequence: TGTGCCAGTAGTTGGAGAATAGCGGGATCCTACAATGAGCAGTTCTTC. Its protein is CASSWRIAGSYNEQFF.